These 9 T cell receptor beta chains came from one sample sequenced in a study of cytomegalovirus exposure and HLA in healthy donors. Primers included in the PCR were 60 Vbeta and 13 Jbeta primers. TCRdb's table, derived via immunoSEQ multiplex PCR, lists solely in-frame clones and lacks some. The sample carries tens of thousands of clones, over 55% recorded once. The sample was PBMCs. Receptors originate from a woman in her 30s in good health and CMV-seronegative.

The chain joins TRBV7-9 to TRBJ1-3; 8 nucleotides match TRBD1. The germline gives CDR1 SEHNR, CDR2 FQNEAQ (reference sequence). This CDR3 is built from 16 residues. V was pared by 3 bases and J by 1 base, with 5 bases of the junction left unmatched. CDR3 sequence: CASSFQGAISGNTIYF. CDR3 nucleotides: TGTGCCAGCAGCTTTCAGGGGGCAATATCTGGAAACACCATATATTTT.

This clone was recorded a few times. The genes are TRBV7-2 and TRBJ2-1, with 8 bases that match TRBD2. V dropped 0 bases and J dropped 7; count of bases not matched to a gene: 5. Germline CDR1 SGHTA, CDR2 FQGNSA. The CDR3 has 15 residues. CDR3 sequence: CASSLASGDWNEQFF. The DNA for the CDR3 is TGTGCCAGCAGCTTAGCTAGCGGGGACTGGAATGAGCAGTTCTTC.

This clone was detected only once. The chain uses TRBV29-1 and TRBJ2-1; possible D gene TRBD1, 5 bases. The CDR3 runs 13 residues. Looked up from germline, CDR1 is SQVTM and CDR2 is ANQGSEA. The ends were cut back, 4 bases at V and 3 bases at J, with 10 bases in the middle. For the CDR3, the DNA is TGCAGCGTTGCCCCAAGGGGCTACAATGAGCAGTTCTTC. Protein product: CSVAPRGYNEQFF.

DNA for the CDR3: TGTGCCAGCAGCCATCCGAAACAGGGGGCTAATTCCTACAATGAGCAGTTCTTC. It encodes CASSHPKQGANSYNEQFF. The chain combines TRBV5-4 with TRBJ2-1; 9 nucleotides agree with TRBD1. This CDR3 is 18 amino acids long. V gave up 4 bases and J gave up 1 base; unmatched junction bases: 12. Germline assignment: CDR1 SGHNT and CDR2 YYREEE (reference sequence).

The chain combines TRBV19 with TRBJ1-1; D is perhaps TRBD1 (5 bases). From germline, CDR1 is LNHDA and CDR2 SQIVND (reference sequence). The ends were cut back, 9 bases at V and 1 base at J, with 12 bases in the middle. The CDR3 has 13 residues. This CDR3 is CASHRQRNTEAFF. The CDR3 region has the DNA TGTGCCAGCCATCGACAGCGGAACACTGAAGCTTTCTTT. Complete variable domain (other parts from reference TRBV19 and TRBJ1-1): DGGITQSPKYLFRKEGQNVTLSCEQNLNHDAMYWYRQDPGQGLRLIYYSQIVNDFQKGDIAEGYSVSREKKESFPLTVTSAQKNPTAFYLCASHRQRNTEAFFGQGTRLTVV.

The chain has TRBV7-2 and TRBJ2-1, with 11 bases identical to TRBD2. CDR3 size: 16 residues. Losses at the gene ends were 3 bases for V and 4 bases for J; bases not matched to a gene: 5. Germline values: CDR1 SGHTA, CDR2 FQGNSA. The CDR3 region is CASSFHGTSGYNEQFF. DNA for the CDR3: TGTGCCAGCAGCTTTCATGGGACTAGCGGTTACAATGAGCAGTTCTTC.

The sample holds a few counts of this clone. The chain links TRBV10-3 to TRBJ2-5; D is perhaps TRBD2 (6 bases). The V end lost 5 bases, the J end lost 0 bases, and 16 bases lay between the germline ends. The CDR3 has 16 residues. Germline V gene lookup returns CDR1 ENHRY and CDR2 SYGVKD. The CDR3: CAISKTGTQYQETQYF. Here the CDR3 DNA reads TGTGCCATCAGTAAAACCGGGACTCAGTACCAAGAGACCCAGTACTTC.

The chain links TRBV5-6 to TRBJ2-5; 7 bases agree with TRBD1. After removal of 0 bases from V and 4 bases from J, the junction contained 9 bases not matched to a gene. This CDR3 has 16 residues. Germline lookup yields CDR1 SGHDT and CDR2 YYEEEE. The CDR3 DNA reads TGTGCCAGCAGCTTGGTGGCTCGAGGGGGCGGAGAGACCCAGTACTTC. Translation: CASSLVARGGGETQYF.

This clone was seen a single time. The chain combines TRBV5-1 with TRBJ2-7; TRBD2 agrees at 11 bases. CDR1 is SGHRS, CDR2 YFSETQ, per germline. With V trimmed by 0 bases and J by 2 bases, 4 bases remained unmatched. This CDR3 has 16 residues. The CDR3 DNA reads TGCGCCAGCAGCTTGGCGGCGGGACTAGCGGCCTACGAGCAGTACTTC. Translation: CASSLAAGLAAYEQYF.